These T cell receptor beta chains were read from a single sample in a study of CD8+CD57+ T cells in acquired aplastic anemia. TCRdb used MiXCR to reprocess the reads, holding one entry per CDR3 protein. The table records about 110,000 distinct CDR3 sequences, 40% to 65% of them present only once. Sequenced input: sorted CD4+, CD8+, or CD8+CD57+ T cells (not recorded which) from PBMCs. The receptors here all came from a human donor in good health, serving as a control. CDR3s include the opening cysteine and the closing phenylalanine or tryptophan. The D gene is left open where the match is weak. Expanded clones get a size class; other rows say once, few or many, or leave the size out.

CDR3nt	CDR3aa	j_gene	d_gene	v_gene	abundance
TGTGCCAGCAGCGTAGATGTACAGGGCAGCTCCTACGAGCAGTACTTC	CASSVDVQGSSYEQYF	TRBJ2-7	NA	TRBV9	many
TGTGCCAGCAGCCTCGGGACTAGACTTGCGGAGACCCAGTACTTC	CASSLGTRLAETQYF	TRBJ2-5	TRBD2	TRBV7-6	NA
TGTGCCAGCAGTGAAGGAGTGGGGGCAGGCTATGGCTACACCTTC	CASSEGVGAGYGYTF	TRBJ1-2	NA	TRBV25-1	few
TGTGCCAGCAGTTCGGACGGGAGCTCTGGAGACACCCTATATTTT	CASSSDGSSGDTLYF	TRBJ1-3	NA	TRBV6-5	NA
TGCAGTGCTTACCAGGGGCTGGGGTCTAACTATGGCTACACCTTC	CSAYQGLGSNYGYTF	TRBJ1-2	NA	TRBV20-1	NA
TGTGCCAGCAGTGACTCGGACAGGGGCTCAGATACGCAGTATTTT	CASSDSDRGSDTQYF	TRBJ2-3	TRBD1	TRBV6-4	many
TGTGCCAGCAGTAGGGGACGCCGCGTAGGGGGTGAGCAGTTCTTC	CASSRGRRVGGEQFF	TRBJ2-1	NA	TRBV2	NA
TGCGCCAGCAGCCTCGAGGGCCCCTTGCCGCAGTACTTC	CASSLEGPLPQYF	TRBJ2-7	NA	TRBV5-1	once
TGTGCCAGCAGTTTCGTTAGCACAGATACGCAGTATTTT	CASSFVSTDTQYF	TRBJ2-3	NA	TRBV12-3/TRBV12-4	NA
TGTGCCACCAGCAGAGATCTTCGGCAGGGGTGGGATGGCTACACCTTC	CATSRDLRQGWDGYTF	TRBJ1-2	NA	TRBV15	NA
TGCAGTGCTAGAGATTCGACTAGCTACTACAATGAGCAGTTCTTC	CSARDSTSYYNEQFF	TRBJ2-1	TRBD2	TRBV20-1	NA
TGCAGCGTTGCCAGGGGTGTGGGTCGAAACACTGAAGCTTTCTTT	CSVARGVGRNTEAFF	TRBJ1-1	NA	TRBV29-1	many
TGCAGCGTTGCGACAGGGGTCTATGGCTACACCTTC	CSVATGVYGYTF	TRBJ1-2	TRBD1	TRBV29-1	few
TGTACCGACCGGGAGTTCTATAATTCACCCCTCCACTTT	CTDREFYNSPLHF	TRBJ1-6	NA	TRBV24-1	NA
TGCAGTGCGACGGACAGGGGAAGACTAGGATCACCCCTCCACTTT	CSATDRGRLGSPLHF	TRBJ1-6	TRBD1	TRBV20-1	once
TGTGCCAGCAGTGGTGGGACTAGCCCCTACGAGCAGTACTTC	CASSGGTSPYEQYF	TRBJ2-7	TRBD2	TRBV2	NA